The sequence of this TCR beta chain was determined in a study of cytomegalovirus exposure and HLA in healthy donors (dated 2017 in TCRdb). Turning to the overall study: An earlier analysis of several hundred of the donors reported more than 250 Gb of sequence data and around 110 million unique TCR beta sequences from about 180 million T cells. About 320 gigabases of sequencing data and tens of millions of unique TCR sequences were included in an early release covering about 700 HLA-typed donors. Among the roughly 400 genotyped donors, around 81% belonged to the genetic ancestry cluster associated with self-reported Caucasian donors. The study aimed to test whether cataloging public T cell receptors could reveal signatures of past pathogen exposure. The study profiled the T cell repertoires of more than 500 subjects by immunosequencing and related them to cytomegalovirus serostatus. In addition to the first cohort of 500 to 850 subjects, a separate validation cohort of around 110 different subjects was used. High-throughput TCR immunosequencing, statistical association of individual TCRs with disease status, and machine learning were combined to predict cytomegalovirus infection status. A later analysis re-analyzed previously published TCR beta repertoires from 500 to 700 donors and added high-resolution HLA genotyping to study TCR occurrence patterns. Rather than drawing on any new phenotypic data, the later analysis identified candidate immune exposures from TCR beta sequences and the way those sequences occurred across donors. An earlier analysis of about 600 of the donors used high-throughput TCR beta sequencing to judge whether each TCR beta V gene segment behaved as functional or pseudogenic. Donor age, sex, ethnicity and CMV serostatus were compiled alongside the repertoire data. Genome-wide SNP genotypes for about 65% of the roughly 670 donors were used in a later genetic analysis, which treated that subset as a discovery cohort. Every repertoire in the discovery cohort had been generated on one and the same sequencing platform. HLA typing covered class I and class II loci at four-digit resolution. The number of donors typed differed by locus, with about 620-630 for A, B, C, DRB1 and DQB1, 522 for DQA1, 600 to 610 for DPA1, and about 450 for DPB1. Because of strong linkage in the cohort, roughly five DR-DQ haplotypes were treated as single units for association and clustering. Among around 400 genotyped donors of the cohort, an average of around 240,000 unique TCR beta nucleotide sequences was sequenced per donor, of which about 19% were non-productive.

Study-wide findings and limitations: According to a later analysis, TCR association rates differed among HLA loci, with DRB1 alleles showing the most associated TCRs and HLA-C alleles showing the fewest. Roughly uniform sequencing depth across donors was assumed in presence/absence analyses, although this assumption may not hold. According to a later analysis, most CMV-associated TCR beta chains appeared to be HLA-restricted, and the HLA associations seemed to be driven largely by CMV exposure. According to a later analysis, parvovirus B19, influenza, CMV and Epstein-Barr virus appeared linked to several top co-occurrence clusters. CMV serostatus was the only immune exposure information available for the cohort. A later analysis found that HLA-associated TCR beta chains were more clonally expanded and had lower generation probabilities than equally common non-associated chains. At a false discovery rate of 0.05, a later analysis linked 16,951 TCR beta sequences to specific HLA alleles. The classifier was reported to diagnose cytomegalovirus status with high specificity and sensitivity in both the original and validation cohorts. In a later genetic analysis, fewer N-insertions in productive TCRs were reported among donors in an Asian-associated ancestry cluster than the approximately 670-donor mean. When HLA alleles, especially DR and DQ, strongly co-occurred, TCR associations were difficult to assign to individual alleles. In vitro tests confirmed that a few of the cytomegalovirus-associated TCR beta chains recognize cytomegalovirus antigens. In an earlier analysis of several hundred of the donors, most TCR beta V segments were observed in productive rearrangements about 90% or about 30% of the time, broadly matching IMGT annotations. A cluster of highly shared sequence variants was judged likely to be a technical artifact of the sequencing pipeline. Some IMGT-functional V segments, including TRBV6-2 and TRBV6-3, could not be told apart with the 87-base-pair reads, so those segments were excluded. The earlier analysis of nearly 600 of the donors excluded some 15 rarely observed V segments, including chromosome 9 orphons, because counts were too low. The authors suggested that the approach could potentially be extended to other disease states and immunological phenotypes. Because some donors lacked HLA typing at each locus, the association tests relied only on the typed subset. While some public TCRs were present in many individuals, most TCR sequences turned up only very rarely across donors. Only TCR beta chains were sequenced in this cohort, and the absence of alpha or paired-chain data limited detectable features. The study gave a list of about 150 TCR beta chains associated with cytomegalovirus. In a later genetic analysis, a missense DCLRE1C variant was associated with V-gene and J-gene trimming of TCR beta chains, and the association was replicated in an independent cohort. Correlated functional status among segregating V segments might reflect linkage disequilibrium, but an unknown experimental factor could not be ruled out. A further reported finding was that TCR beta sequences accurately predicted the HLA-A and HLA-B alleles for most subjects in the first cohort.

Library method: the immunoSEQ multiplex PCR assay. The multiplex PCR relied on a mix of 60 forward primers for TCR Vbeta segments and 13 reverse primers for TCR Jbeta segments. The CDR3 region of rearranged TCR beta genes was amplified from genomic DNA by a multiplex PCR assay. Amplified TCR beta libraries were sequenced as 87-base-pair reads on the Illumina HiSeq System. Per the authors' processing: Across the 500 to 700 repertoires, a later analysis counted some 81 million unique TCR beta chains, 9 million to 14 million of which were shared by at least two donors. A nearest-neighbor algorithm error-corrected the raw reads and collapsed the reads into unique sequences, merging closely related sequences to remove PCR and sequencing errors. CDR3 sequences were aligned to IMGT reference sequences to assign V, D and J gene segments. Each retained sequence needed at least a six-nucleotide match to both a V gene segment and a J gene segment. Rearrangements were classified as productive when the CDR3 lacked stop codons and remained in frame with V and J, and all other rearrangements were classified as non-productive. CDR3 was defined according to IMGT convention as the region running from the second conserved V-encoded cysteine to the conserved J-encoded phenylalanine. In an earlier analysis of approximately 500 of the donors, sequences lacking an unambiguous match to a single V gene segment were excluded. An earlier analysis of a few hundred of the donors called V segments functional above 56.7% productive rearrangements and segregating when the between-donor standard deviation exceeded 5%. To diagnose cytomegalovirus status from the catalog of TCR beta chain sequences, a statistical classification framework was built. A later analysis assigned V and J genes by comparing TCR nucleotide sequences with IMGT/GENE-DB human TR gene sequences. A later analysis assigned CDR3 sequences and most-parsimonious VDJ recombination scenarios with the TCRdist pipeline. In a later analysis, each TCR beta chain was defined by its CDR3 amino acid sequence together with its V-gene family, and reads without a unique V-gene family were excluded. A later analysis removed roughly 590 highly shared, low-generation-probability nucleotide sequences to deal with suspected cross-contamination and a sequencing artifact. A later analysis calculated a clonal expansion index for each public chain from normalized within-repertoire ranks of inferred template counts. In a later analysis, generation probabilities were computed using a VDJ recombination model fitted to out-of-frame rearrangements, and the results were checked against IGoR. In a later analysis, hypergeometric tests were used to score TCR-TCR, TCR-HLA and TCR-CMV co-occurrence, with a repertoire-size bias correction applied to TCR pairs. A later analysis estimated false discovery rates by permuting HLA or CMV assignments 20 times. In a later analysis, co-occurring TCRs were grouped using DBSCAN, and TCRdist sequence similarity was added for clustering within HLA-allele-positive subsets. For co-occurrence clustering, repertoires with fewer than 30,000 or more than 120,000 public chains were excluded, along with roughly 5 repertoires with anomalous nucleotide sharing. TCRdb retrieved this table from immuneACCESS and kept in-frame rearrangements only. Not all clones are present; in checked studies, unresolved V genes account for under half, and no reason is known for the remainder. V and J calls plus clone size are reproduced from that table; the DNA served to infer D and trimming. Here the sample has over 70,000 clones; 74% occur a single time. The ten largest clones represent around 10% of the sample.

The CDR3, cysteine through phenylalanine, is 14 amino acids long. The only DNA kept is the CDR3, 42 bases in frame from the first base. From a lookup of the germline V gene, CDR1 and CDR2 are SQVTM and ANQGSEA. As for this clone: Its antigen is unknown. No clone much larger than this one lies a single base away; base qualities are absent.

The cohort was made up of about 610 healthy bone marrow donors. At the time of sampling, every cohort member was nominally healthy, though immune exposures that went unrecorded were likely present. Of the 690 or so cohort members, around 290 had positive CMV serostatus and approximately 400 had negative CMV serostatus, and CMV serostatus was not recorded for the donor. Every donor gave a peripheral blood sample, and the peripheral blood mononuclear cells from that sample were used for TCR beta sequencing. Genomic DNA was extracted from the blood cell samples with the Qiagen DNeasy Blood Extraction Kit.

The chain employs TRBV29-1 and TRBJ2-5; the D segment cannot be called with confidence. The DNA end is a closer match to TRBJ2-7, so the J assignment may be wrong. The clonotype was recovered from a human donor in good health. Material: PBMCs. The CDR3 region reads CSVEWARVPYEQYF. The DNA sequence is as follows: TGCAGCGTTGAATGGGCCAGAGTACCCTACGAGCAGTACTTC.